The 8 T cell receptor beta chains reported below all come from one sample, sequenced in a study of T cell clonality in common variable immunodeficiency (dated by TCRdb to the mid-2010s). The library was made by the immunoSEQ multiplex PCR assay. TCRdb re-hosts the immuneACCESS table, in-frame sequences only. Its copies lack some clones; in the studies checked, an unresolved V gene accounts for under half of them, and the cause for the rest is not known. The sample has about 37,000 clones on record, with no singletons. The top ten hold 0.95% of the sample. The sequenced material came from peripheral blood mononuclear cells. All receptors derive from a person aged 18 to 69 in good health.

This clone was detected only a few times. The CDR3 is cut off 3 residues early in the read; its end comes from the germline J gene. The chain couples TRBV27 to TRBJ2-7, with TRBD2 identical over 16 bases. CDR1 is MNHEY, CDR2 SMNVEV, per germline (reference sequence). The CDR3 runs 18 residues. V shed 3 bases, J shed 0 bases, and the junction held 5 bases outside the gene matches. The covered CDR3 bases are TGTGCCAGCAGTTTCCTAGGGACTAGCGGGAGGGCCTCCTACGAG. This gives the protein CASSFLGTSGRASYE. The entire CDR3 is CASSFLGTSGRASYEQYF.

This clone appeared many times. The CDR3 goes on 3 residues after the read ends, and that part is filled in from the germline J gene. V is TRBV20-1 and J is TRBJ2-2; TRBD1 agrees at 7 bases. This CDR3 has 15 residues. Germline V gene sequence: CDR1 DFQATT, CDR2 SNEGSKA (reference sequence). The ends lost 5 bases at V and 2 bases at J; junction bases unmatched: 8. CDR3 sequence: CSAPKRGLNTGELFF. Partial CDR3 DNA: TGCAGTGCTCCGAAGAGGGGGCTAAACACCGGGGAG.

This clone was detected ten times or more. The read ends 3 residues early relative to the CDR3; the germline J gene fills the gap. The J gene is TRBJ1-5, the V gene TRBV19; D is perhaps TRBD1 (6 bases). Trimming pared 6 bases from V and 7 bases from J, leaving 13 bases between. The CDR3 runs 13 residues. Germline V gives CDR1 LNHDA, CDR2 SQIVND (reference sequence). CDR3 bases read: TGTGCCAGTAGATCCGGGAGGGGGCAGCCC. As protein: CASRSGRGQP. The full-length CDR3 reads as CASRSGRGQPQHF.

Relative to its sample, this clone is medium-sized. Read sequence stops 3 residues before the CDR3 end, and the germline J gene provides the missing end. This chain connects TRBV6-2 or TRBV6-3 to TRBJ2-2; weak D call: TRBD1 (5 bases). V lost 6 bases and J 6 bases, leaving 14 bases between the germline ends. CDR3 size: 14 residues. The germline V gene encodes CDR1 MNHEY and CDR2 SVGEGT. Partial CDR3 DNA: TGTGCCAGCAGCCGACAGTTGCGGTCCGGGGAG. Its protein is CASSRQLRSGE. The whole CDR3 sequence reads CASSRQLRSGELFF.

This clone was seen at least ten times. With the read ending 3 residues before the CDR3 end, the germline J gene is used to fill in that end. V and J are TRBV7-9 and TRBJ2-1; 8 bases match TRBD2. Trimming cost V 5 bases and J 8 bases; bases outside gene matches: 11. This CDR3 has 15 residues. Germline V gene lookup returns CDR1 SEHNR and CDR2 FQNEAQ (reference sequence). CDR3 DNA, as far as it was read: TGTGCCAGCAGCCCCGGGCTAGCGGGCGGTGATGAG. Its protein is CASSPGLAGGDE. The entire CDR3 protein is CASSPGLAGGDEQFF.

This clone showed up many times. The chain's CDR3 is CASRGQANQPQHF. The covered CDR3 bases are TGTGCCAGCAGAGGACAGGCGAATCAGCCC. The J gene is TRBJ1-5, the V gene TRBV2; 7 bases agree with TRBD1. The CDR3 goes on 3 residues after the read ends, and that part is filled in from the germline J gene. V trimming: 6 bases; J trimming: 4 bases; junction bases outside the gene matches: 3. Germline assignment: CDR1 SNHLY and CDR2 FYNNEI. The CDR3 runs to 13 residues. The entire variable domain, with the rest obtained from reference TRBV2 and TRBJ1-5, is as follows: EPEVTQTPSHQVTQMGQEVILRCVPISNHLYFYWYRQILGQKVEFLVSFYNNEISEKSEIFDDQFSVERPDGSNFTLKIRSTKLEDSAMYFCASRGQANQPQHFGDGTRLSIL.

This clone was recorded many times. The sequenced fragment ends 3 residues before the CDR3 boundary, so the rest is inferred from the germline J gene. The chain uses TRBV7-9 and TRBJ2-1; possibly TRBD2 for D (6 bases). Germline V CDR1 and CDR2: SEHNR, FQNEAQ (reference sequence). V gave up 4 bases and J gave up 1 base, with 11 bases separating them. The CDR3 is 15 residues long. Incomplete CDR3 DNA: TGTGCCAGCAGCTACGCCGGGGGTTCCTACAATGAG. This gives the protein CASSYAGGSYNE. The CDR3 reads in full as CASSYAGGSYNEQFF.

This clone was detected many times. The DNA ends 3 residues before the CDR3 does, and the rest of the CDR3 is filled in from the germline J gene. The rearrangement joins TRBV30 to TRBJ1-2; possible D gene TRBD1, 6 bases. This CDR3 is built from 16 residues. Deletions cut 2 bases from V and 2 bases from J, with 18 bases between. CDR1 GTSNPN and CDR2 SVGIG come from the germline V gene (reference sequence). The CDR3 DNA, read in part, is TGTGCCTGGAGTCTTCGTTTGACAGGAAAAAACTATGGC. This translates into CAWSLRLTGKNYG. The CDR3 in its entirety is CAWSLRLTGKNYGYTF.